What follows are 24 T cell receptor beta chains derived from one specimen sequenced in a study of cytomegalovirus exposure and HLA in healthy donors. Primers: 60 Vbeta forward and 13 Jbeta reverse. Libraries were prepared by immunoSEQ multiplex PCR; TCRdb keeps only in-frame clonotypes and omits some of them. The sample lists 100,000 to 150,000 clones; about two thirds were seen once. Sequenced material: PBMCs. These receptors all stem from a man aged 55 to 70 in good health and CMV-seropositive.

V and J are TRBV6-5 and TRBJ2-2; TRBD1 matches 9 bases. V gave up 4 bases and J gave up 0 bases; unmatched junction bases: 3. Germline assignment: CDR1 MNHEY and CDR2 SVGAGI. The CDR3 has 16 residues. In DNA form, the CDR3 reads TGTGCCAGCAGTTCCGGGACAGGGTCGAACACCGGGGAGCTGTTTTTT. It is translated as CASSSGTGSNTGELFF.

The chain joins TRBV7-2 to TRBJ2-1, with a possible D match to TRBD2 (6 bases). The germline V gene encodes CDR1 SGHTA and CDR2 FQGNSA. The ends were cut back, 0 bases at V and 3 bases at J, with 12 bases in the middle. The CDR3 extends over 16 amino acids. CDR3 sequence: CASSLAMAGSYNEQFF. DNA of the CDR3: TGTGCCAGCAGCTTAGCTATGGCGGGGAGCTACAATGAGCAGTTCTTC.

This clone occurred once. CDR3 in DNA: TGTGCCACCAGCGCGTCTGGGACAGGGGCCAATGAGCAGTTCTTC. Encoded protein: CATSASGTGANEQFF. The chain uses TRBV15 and TRBJ2-1; 10 bases align to TRBD1. V dropped 5 bases and J dropped 6; count of bases not matched to a gene: 7. This CDR3 comprises 15 residues. Germline CDR1 reads LNHNV; CDR2 reads YYDKDF (reference sequence).

The chain is built from TRBV4-2 and TRBJ1-6; 7 bases agree with TRBD1. CDR1 is LGHNA, CDR2 YNFKEQ, per germline. The CDR3 totals 15 residues. V dropped 0 bases and J dropped 8; count of bases not matched to a gene: 4. The CDR3 protein is CASSQDRDSYSPLHF. In nucleotides, the CDR3 is TGTGCCAGCAGCCAAGACCGGGACAGCTATTCACCCCTCCACTTT.

The rearrangement uses TRBV6-5 and TRBJ1-4; D not certain. The CDR3 consists of 13 residues. V was cut by 2 bases and J by 14 bases, with 15 bases left in between. Germline CDR1 is MNHEY and CDR2 is SVGAGI. The chain's CDR3 is CASSYSREQPLFF. In nucleotides, the CDR3 is TGTGCCAGCAGTTACAGCCGGGAGCAGCCCCTGTTTTTT.

In its sample, this clone was seen a few times. The J gene is TRBJ2-1, the V gene TRBV15; D is undetermined. This CDR3 is built from 14 residues. V lost 5 bases to trimming and J lost 6 bases, with 14 bases between them. The germline V gene encodes CDR1 LNHNV and CDR2 YYDKDF (reference sequence). The CDR3 coding sequence is TGTGCCACCAGCTCCCGCCCTACGGGCAATGAGCAGTTCTTC. Its translation: CATSSRPTGNEQFF.

This chain uses TRBV5-6 with TRBJ2-6, with no clear D. The length of the CDR3 is 16 residues. Germline V lookup: CDR1 SGHDT, CDR2 YYEEEE. Trimming shortened V by 3 bases and J by 1 base, and 11 bases separated the two germline ends. CDR3 coding DNA: TGTGCCAGCAGCTATTTAGATCCATCTGGGGCCAACGTCCTGACTTTC. It is translated as CASSYLDPSGANVLTF.

The chain is built from TRBV5-1 and TRBJ2-3; TRBD2 matches at 7 bases. Germline V gene data show CDR1 as SGHRS and CDR2 as YFSETQ. CDR3 length: 15 residues. Trimming removed 1 base from V and 2 bases from J; junction bases left unmatched: 4. CDR3 in amino acids: CASSLSSGVTDTQYF. The CDR3, as DNA: TGCGCCAGCAGCTTGTCCAGCGGGGTCACAGATACGCAGTATTTT.

The chain recombines TRBV6-5 with TRBJ2-7, with 10 nucleotides matching TRBD1. J lost 3 bases, V lost 4 bases, and 6 bases had no gene match. CDR1 MNHEY and CDR2 SVGAGI come from the germline V gene. The CDR3 consists of 15 residues. CDR3 coding DNA: TGTGCCAGCAGTTTAGCCGGGACAGGGGTCTACGAGCAGTACTTC. Amino acids: CASSLAGTGVYEQYF.

This chain joins TRBV19 and TRBJ1-2; 8 bases are a match to TRBD1. There are 15 residues in the CDR3. The germline CDR1 and CDR2 sequences are LNHDA and SQIVND (reference sequence). J lost 14 bases, V lost 7 bases, and 21 bases had no gene match. The CDR3 region has the DNA TGTGCCAGTACCTTTCACCGGGACAGGACCCTGGCTGGGACCTTC. This translates into CASTFHRDRTLAGTF.

This clone occurred a few times. This rearrangement joins TRBV18 to TRBJ1-1; D call uncertain. The length of the CDR3 is 13 residues. Per germline, CDR1 KGHSH and CDR2 LQKENI. V was pared by 6 bases and J by 0 bases, with 8 bases between. CDR3 in amino acids: CASSEALNTEAFF. The CDR3 DNA follows: TGTGCCAGCTCCGAAGCTTTGAACACTGAAGCTTTCTTT. The full variable domain, rest sourced from reference TRBV18 and TRBJ1-1, is NAGVMQNPRHLVRRRGQEARLRCSPMKGHSHVYWYRQLPEEGLKFMVYLQKENIIDESGMPKERFSAEFPKEGPSILRIQQVVRGDSAAYFCASSEALNTEAFFGQGTRLTVV.

The rearrangement uses TRBV4-2 and TRBJ2-7; 8 nucleotides line up with TRBD2. The V gene end was trimmed by 3 bases and the J gene end by 3 bases; junction bases not matched to a gene: 7. Germline values: CDR1 LGHNA, CDR2 YNFKEQ. The CDR3 is made up of 15 amino acids. CDR3 amino acids: CASSQTAGGDYEQYF. CDR3 nucleotides: TGTGCCAGCAGCCAGACCGCCGGGGGGGACTACGAGCAGTACTTC.

The chain carries TRBV5-1 and TRBJ2-1, with TRBD2 matching 8 bases. The CDR3 sequence is 13 residues long. The V and J ends lost 4 bases and 13 bases, in that order; junction bases with no gene match: 10. CDR1 is SGHRS, CDR2 YFSETQ, per germline. CDR3 protein: CASSAIVAGSQFF. In DNA, the CDR3 is TGCGCCAGCAGCGCGATCGTAGCGGGGAGTCAGTTCTTC. Filled out from reference TRBV5-1 and TRBJ2-1, the complete variable domain reads KAGVTQTPRYLIKTRGQQVTLSCSPISGHRSVSWYQQTPGQGLQFLFEYFSETQRNKGNFPGRFSGRQFSNSRSEMNVSTLELGDSALYLCASSAIVAGSQFFGPGTRLTVL.

The chain has TRBV5-1 and TRBJ2-7; 9 nucleotides line up with TRBD1. The CDR3 extends over 13 amino acids. Germline values: CDR1 SGHRS, CDR2 YFSETQ. V gave up 3 bases and J gave up 3 bases; unmatched junction bases: 1. CDR3 coding DNA: TGCGCCAGCAGCTGGACAGGGGTCTACGAGCAGTACTTC. It codes for CASSWTGVYEQYF.

The CDR3, as DNA: TGTGCCAGCAGAGGGACAGTCAATCAGCCCCAGCATTTT. Translation gives CASRGTVNQPQHF. This chain joins TRBV6-6 and TRBJ1-5; 7 bases are a match to TRBD1. V was pared by 6 bases and J by 3 bases, with 2 bases of the junction left unmatched. The germline V gene has CDR1 MNHNY and CDR2 SVGAGI (reference sequence). This CDR3 has 13 residues.

This chain links TRBV28 with TRBJ1-4; 7 bases line up with TRBD1. CDR1 is MDHEN and CDR2 is SYDVKM in the germline V gene. V shed 7 bases, J shed 7 bases, and the junction held 3 bases outside the gene matches. The CDR3 length is 12 residues. The CDR3 reads CASTQGGEKLFF. CDR3 DNA: TGTGCCAGCACCCAGGGGGGTGAAAAACTGTTTTTT.

The genes are TRBV7-2 and TRBJ1-2; possible D gene TRBD1, 6 bases. V was pared by 0 bases and J by 3 bases, with 8 bases between. Germline assignment: CDR1 SGHTA and CDR2 FQGNSA. The CDR3 is made up of 14 amino acids. CDR3 DNA: TGTGCCAGCAGCTTAGCGGGGGCGGACTATGGCTACACCTTC. Amino acids: CASSLAGADYGYTF.

The rearrangement uses TRBV5-4 and TRBJ2-3; D call uncertain. Germline V gene lookup returns CDR1 SGHNT and CDR2 YYREEE (reference sequence). V gave up 4 bases and J gave up 3 bases, with 12 bases separating them. The CDR3 loop spans 14 amino acids. The CDR3 region is CASSPVEATDTQYF. CDR3 coding DNA: TGTGCCAGCAGCCCCGTTGAAGCGACAGATACGCAGTATTTT.

The chain employs TRBV29-1 and TRBJ2-3; no clear D. Germline loops: CDR1 SQVTM, CDR2 ANQGSEA. V was pared by 6 bases and J by 4 bases, with 14 bases between. This CDR3 is 13 amino acids long. This chain's CDR3 is CSVHTILADTQYF. As DNA, the CDR3 is TGCAGCGTCCATACTATTCTCGCAGATACGCAGTATTTT.

The chain employs TRBV5-1 and TRBJ1-3; D is perhaps TRBD1 (5 bases). Germline CDR1 and CDR2: SGHRS and YFSETQ. The CDR3 is made up of 16 amino acids. Trimming left V 0 bases short and J 1 base short, with 11 bases between. The CDR3 DNA sequence: TGCGCCAGCAGCTTGGAACGGGGGGGATCTGGAAACACCATATATTTT. Translating it yields CASSLERGGSGNTIYF.

The J gene is TRBJ2-1, the V gene TRBV18, with D perhaps TRBD1 (6 bases). V was cut by 1 base and J by 0 bases, with 10 bases left in between. CDR3 length: 16 residues. The germline gives CDR1 KGHSH, CDR2 LQKENI. CDR3 in amino acids: CASSPRDTYSYNEQFF. CDR3 DNA sequence: TGTGCCAGCTCACCACGGGACACCTACTCCTACAATGAGCAGTTCTTC. Supplemented by reference TRBV18 and TRBJ2-1, the full variable domain reads NAGVMQNPRHLVRRRGQEARLRCSPMKGHSHVYWYRQLPEEGLKFMVYLQKENIIDESGMPKERFSAEFPKEGPSILRIQQVVRGDSAAYFCASSPRDTYSYNEQFFGPGTRLTVL.

The chain joins TRBV27 to TRBJ1-5; 9 bases align to TRBD1. After removal of 5 bases from V and 7 bases from J, the junction contained 12 bases not matched to a gene. This CDR3 comprises 16 residues. The germline V gene has CDR1 MNHEY and CDR2 SMNVEV (reference sequence). Here the CDR3 reads CASSGGDRALKQPQHF. CDR3 DNA: TGTGCCAGCAGTGGAGGGGACAGGGCATTAAAGCAGCCCCAGCATTTT.

The chain recombines TRBV11-2 with TRBJ1-5; D is undetermined. Germline CDR1 SGHAT, CDR2 FQNNGV. There are 14 residues in the CDR3. V was pared by 0 bases and J by 5 bases, with 8 bases between. The CDR3 loop reads CASSLEPVYQPQHF. The CDR3 region has the DNA TGTGCCAGCAGCTTAGAGCCGGTGTATCAGCCCCAGCATTTT.

The gene calls are TRBV4-1 and TRBJ1-6; 9 nucleotides line up with TRBD1. Germline loops: CDR1 MGHRA, CDR2 YSYEKL. CDR3 length: 14 residues. The trim removed 4 bases at V and 8 bases at J, leaving 3 bases unmatched. The CDR3 nucleotides are TGCGCCAGCAGCCCGGACAGGGGACATTCACCCCTCCACTTT. Amino acids: CASSPDRGHSPLHF.